This T cell receptor (beta chain) was documented in a study of identical twins. TCRdb processed the 5' RACE reads anew with MiXCR; each CDR3 protein has one entry. The data show some 1,700,000 distinct CDR3 sequences, about 30% seen once. Sequencing was done on a sample of cord blood. The sequence came from a newborn girl in good health.

The CDR3 coding sequence is TGCAGTGCTCAGAAAGAGACCCAGTACTTC. Residues: CSAQKETQYF. The chain couples TRBV20-1 to TRBJ2-5; D is uncertain. The CDR3 sequence is 10 residues long. Germline CDR1 reads DFQATT; CDR2 reads SNEGSKA (reference sequence). Trimming took off 5 bases at V and 3 bases at J, with 4 bases between the two ends.